These T cell receptor beta chains were read from a single sample in a study of T cells in Graves' hyperthyroidism and ophthalmopathy. TCRdb called the multiplex PCR reads again in MiXCR, with one record for every CDR3 protein. The sample records hundreds of thousands of distinct CDR3 sequences, more than 14% being singletons. Sequenced material: blood. The receptor set was obtained from a woman between 45 and 65 years old with Graves' ophthalmopathy. The CDR3 runs from the conserved cysteine through the conserved F or W. Fields, in order: V gene, J gene, D gene, CDR3 protein. The D gene is left open where the match is weak.

v_gene: TRBV5-1; j_gene: TRBJ1-6; d_gene: TRBD1; CDR3aa: CASSYEGAGYNSPLHF
v_gene: TRBV7-2; j_gene: TRBJ1-1; d_gene: -; CDR3aa: CASSLGYIRNTEAFF
v_gene: TRBV28; j_gene: TRBJ1-3; d_gene: TRBD1; CDR3aa: CASSSDRGENTIYF
v_gene: TRBV29-1; j_gene: TRBJ2-1; d_gene: TRBD2; CDR3aa: CSVDVGGRYEQFF
v_gene: TRBV6-2/TRBV6-3; j_gene: TRBJ2-5; d_gene: -; CDR3aa: CASSYYRDAVGETQYF
v_gene: TRBV4-1; j_gene: TRBJ1-5; d_gene: -; CDR3aa: CASSQGGYGRQPQHF
v_gene: TRBV30; j_gene: TRBJ2-3; d_gene: TRBD1; CDR3aa: CAWSSQQGYSRDTQYF
v_gene: TRBV9; j_gene: TRBJ2-1; d_gene: -; CDR3aa: CASSATGINEQFF
v_gene: TRBV7-3; j_gene: TRBJ1-1; d_gene: -; CDR3aa: CASSVTGYTEAFF
v_gene: TRBV20-1; j_gene: TRBJ1-5; d_gene: TRBD1; CDR3aa: CSARGQGGSNQPQHF
v_gene: TRBV28; j_gene: TRBJ1-1; d_gene: -; CDR3aa: CACSLRNTEAFF
v_gene: TRBV7-2; j_gene: TRBJ2-3; d_gene: -; CDR3aa: CASSFGPGGRADTQYF
v_gene: TRBV5-1; j_gene: TRBJ1-6; d_gene: TRBD1; CDR3aa: CASSPGQARDSPLHF
v_gene: TRBV5-1; j_gene: TRBJ2-3; d_gene: TRBD2; CDR3aa: CASSPLGLADITDTQYF
v_gene: TRBV6-2/TRBV6-3; j_gene: TRBJ2-1; d_gene: TRBD2; CDR3aa: CASRSSGGMGNEQFF
v_gene: TRBV20-1; j_gene: TRBJ2-3; d_gene: -; CDR3aa: CSAWASSTDTQYF
v_gene: TRBV10-3; j_gene: TRBJ1-2; d_gene: -; CDR3aa: CAITPGGSGYTF
v_gene: TRBV6-5; j_gene: TRBJ2-7; d_gene: TRBD1; CDR3aa: CASSYGMTGDYEQYF
v_gene: TRBV27; j_gene: TRBJ1-5; d_gene: TRBD1; CDR3aa: CASCDRGGQLPQHF
v_gene: TRBV12-3/TRBV12-4; j_gene: TRBJ2-1; d_gene: TRBD2; CDR3aa: CASSLKAGRAGGRTYNEQSF
v_gene: TRBV20-1; j_gene: TRBJ2-5; d_gene: -; CDR3aa: CSAPDQGETQYF
v_gene: TRBV4-3; j_gene: TRBJ1-6; d_gene: -; CDR3aa: CASSQMTEWDNSPLHF
v_gene: TRBV7-9; j_gene: TRBJ2-1; d_gene: TRBD2; CDR3aa: CASSRTGLAGGPVYNEQFF
v_gene: TRBV7-9; j_gene: TRBJ2-7; d_gene: TRBD1; CDR3aa: CASSPGTGWNEQYF
v_gene: TRBV10-3; j_gene: TRBJ2-7; d_gene: -; CDR3aa: CAISVGARETGQYF
v_gene: TRBV7-3; j_gene: TRBJ2-7; d_gene: TRBD2; CDR3aa: CASSQRGTSGAYEQYF
v_gene: TRBV7-2; j_gene: TRBJ2-3; d_gene: -; CDR3aa: CASSSRRNTQYF
v_gene: TRBV30; j_gene: TRBJ1-6; d_gene: TRBD1; CDR3aa: CAWRTGVNSPLHF
v_gene: TRBV4-3; j_gene: TRBJ2-7; d_gene: -; CDR3aa: CASSQDLSPEKTYEQYF
v_gene: TRBV7-3; j_gene: TRBJ2-1; d_gene: TRBD2; CDR3aa: CASSLKSSGNYNEQFF
v_gene: TRBV3-1; j_gene: TRBJ2-3; d_gene: TRBD2; CDR3aa: CASSQGLAVGSTDTQYF
v_gene: TRBV2; j_gene: TRBJ1-1; d_gene: -; CDR3aa: CASSEALRALNTEAFF
v_gene: TRBV28; j_gene: TRBJ2-5; d_gene: TRBD2; CDR3aa: CASRKGTSDQETQYF
v_gene: TRBV27; j_gene: TRBJ1-4; d_gene: -; CDR3aa: CASSLFGVSVEKLFF
v_gene: TRBV6-2/TRBV6-3; j_gene: TRBJ2-5; d_gene: -; CDR3aa: CASSSPWKKGGGHQETQYF
v_gene: TRBV7-9; j_gene: TRBJ2-2; d_gene: -; CDR3aa: CASSLFWGSTGELFF
v_gene: TRBV7-2; j_gene: TRBJ1-2; d_gene: -; CDR3aa: CASSLTDRSGYTF
v_gene: TRBV7-9; j_gene: TRBJ1-2; d_gene: -; CDR3aa: CASSLDQGYGYTF